This T cell receptor (beta chain) emerged from a study of OX40 agonist ivuxolimab in advanced cancers. Findings and caveats of the study: Among the lowest peripheral clonal expansion occurred in 0.1-3.0 mg/kg partial responders.

This clone turned up a few times. Its target is not known. Peripheral blood came from all dose cohorts at three timepoints. Generated by immunoSEQ multiplex PCR, the TCRdb table keeps only in-frame clones and is missing some. Of more than 35,000 clones in the sample, around 80% were seen once. The sequences come from CD4+ or CD8+ T cells sorted from blood, collected in a trial of the OX40 agonist ivuxolimab. This TCR derives from an adult with an advanced solid tumor such as melanoma, head and neck, liver or kidney cancer.

The CDR3 bases are TGTGCCAGCGGGAACGGGGGTTCCTACGAGCAGTACTTC. Amino acid sequence: CASGNGGSYEQYF. The chain couples TRBV7-3 to TRBJ2-7; a weak D match, TRBD2 (6 bases). Germline CDR1 is SGHTA and CDR2 is FQGTGA. Trimming shortened V by 8 bases and J by 1 base, and 12 bases separated the two germline ends. The CDR3 totals 13 residues.